This T cell receptor beta chain was sequenced in a study of vaccination effects on CD4 cells after COVID-19. This CDR3 comprises 17 residues. V lost 3 bases and J lost 2, with 17 bases in between. Germline V CDR1 and CDR2: SGHDN, FVKESK. With respect to this clone: As yet, its antigen is unknown.

With roughly 10 days of culture completed, CD4+ T cells were isolated. Two-dose BNT162b2 or mRNA-1273 vaccination was given to participants. Absence of prior SARS-CoV-2 infection characterized the vaccine recipients, who showed negative nucleocapsid antibodies. Sequencing was performed with immunoSEQ multiplex PCR; in TCRdb, only in-frame clones are kept and a portion is missing. The table records some 60,000 clones, just under 80% of them present only once. The source material was CD4+ T cells from PBMCs cultured without peptide, sampled after COVID-19 vaccination. This rearrangement joins TRBV14 to TRBJ1-5; no reliable D call. The sequence was obtained from a human donor who received a COVID-19 vaccine. CDR3 sequence: CASSQKNRARCNQPQHF. The CDR3 DNA follows: TGTGCCAGCAGCCAGAAAAACCGAGCCAGGTGCAATCAGCCCCAGCATTTT.